This passage covers 31 T cell receptor beta chains from one sample sequenced in a study of cytomegalovirus exposure and HLA in healthy donors. PCR was performed using 60 Vbeta and 13 Jbeta primers. Measured with immunoSEQ multiplex PCR; TCRdb has only the in-frame clones, and not every one. This sample has some 170,000 clones, with approximately 88% found just once. The sequenced sample was PBMCs. The source is a woman in her twenties or thirties in good health and CMV-seronegative.

The V call is TRBV10-3, the J call TRBJ2-7, with TRBD2 identical over 12 bases. Germline trimming cut 5 bases from V and 6 bases from J; bases unmatched to any gene: 5. Per germline, CDR1 ENHRY and CDR2 SYGVKD. The CDR3 covers 14 residues. CDR3 protein: CAISTTSGGSEQYF. DNA for the CDR3: TGTGCCATCAGTACGACTAGCGGGGGCTCCGAGCAGTACTTC.

The gene calls are TRBV5-1 and TRBJ2-6, with a possible D match to TRBD1 (6 bases). This CDR3 spans 17 amino acids. Germline assignment: CDR1 SGHRS and CDR2 YFSETQ. V was trimmed by 2 bases and J by 2 bases, leaving 14 bases between them. The DNA for the CDR3 is TGCGCCAGCAGCTTAGAGGGGGTGACTGCTGGGGCCAACGTCCTGACTTTC. Protein: CASSLEGVTAGANVLTF.

This clone was found once. V usage is TRBV18 and J usage is TRBJ2-7; 7 positions agree with TRBD1. V shed 5 bases, J shed 6 bases, and the junction held 4 bases outside the gene matches. The CDR3 length is 12 residues. Per the germline V gene, CDR1 is KGHSH and CDR2 is LQKENI. CDR3 in DNA: TGTGCCAGCTCAAGAGGGGGCTTCGAGCAGTACTTC. It translates to CASSRGGFEQYF.

This clone was found once. The chain links TRBV27 to TRBJ2-3, with a possible D match to TRBD1 (6 bases). Germline lookup yields CDR1 MNHEY and CDR2 SMNVEV (reference sequence). There are 13 residues in the CDR3. CDR3: CASLGGWGDTQYF. CDR3 nucleotides: TGTGCTTCCCTAGGGGGATGGGGAGATACGCAGTATTTT.

V is TRBV27 and J is TRBJ1-4; TRBD1 is a possible D gene (5 bases). The CDR3 spans 16 residues. V lost 5 bases and J lost 0, with 13 bases in between. Germline assignment: CDR1 MNHEY and CDR2 SMNVEV (reference sequence). CDR3 protein: CASSQWTPTTNEKLFF. In nucleotides, the CDR3 is TGTGCCAGCAGTCAGTGGACACCGACAACTAATGAAAAACTGTTTTTT.

The CDR3 sequence: CASSLTGTRGNEQFF. The DNA for the CDR3 is TGTGCCAGCAGTTTAACCGGGACTAGGGGCAATGAGCAGTTCTTC. The V and J genes are TRBV28 and TRBJ2-1; 8 bases agree with TRBD2. V shed 2 bases and J 6 bases; nucleotides not matched to a gene: 6. Germline V gene lookup returns CDR1 MDHEN and CDR2 SYDVKM. The CDR3 contains 15 residues.

J is TRBJ2-3 and V is TRBV4-2, with TRBD2 identical over 12 bases. The CDR3 sequence is 17 residues long. Per germline, CDR1 LGHNA and CDR2 YNFKEQ. J was trimmed by 5 bases and V by 0 bases; bases with no gene match: 6. As DNA, the CDR3 is TGTGCCAGCAGCCAAGAGATACTAGCGGGGGGTTTAGATACGCAGTATTTT. It yields the protein CASSQEILAGGLDTQYF.

This clone is a singleton in its sample. The rearrangement joins TRBV5-1 to TRBJ2-2; 10 nucleotides agree with TRBD2. With 4 bases clipped from V and 5 bases from J, the junction kept 5 bases outside the gene matches. Looked up from germline, CDR1 is SGHRS and CDR2 is YFSETQ. The CDR3 is 15 residues long. The CDR3 sequence is CASSRLAGETGELFF. In DNA, the CDR3 is TGCGCCAGCAGCCGACTAGCGGGCGAGACCGGGGAGCTGTTTTTT.

This sequence joins TRBV5-1 and TRBJ2-1, with TRBD2 matching over 10 bases. The trim removed 0 bases at V and 7 bases at J, leaving 1 base unmatched. CDR3 length: 14 amino acids. The germline V gene has CDR1 SGHRS and CDR2 YFSETQ. The CDR3 DNA sequence: TGCGCCAGCAGCTTGGCTAGCGGGAGTAATGAGCAGTTCTTC. Its protein is CASSLASGSNEQFF. The full variable domain, its missing parts supplied by reference TRBV5-1 and TRBJ2-1, is KAGVTQTPRYLIKTRGQQVTLSCSPISGHRSVSWYQQTPGQGLQFLFEYFSETQRNKGNFPGRFSGRQFSNSRSEMNVSTLELGDSALYLCASSLASGSNEQFFGPGTRLTVL.

This clone has only one observation. The V call is TRBV6-1, the J call TRBJ1-4; 9 nucleotides match TRBD1. Germline trimming cut 6 bases from V and 7 bases from J; bases unmatched to any gene: 6. This CDR3 has 14 residues. CDR1 is MNHNS and CDR2 is SASEGT in the germline V gene. The CDR3 loop is CASRQDRGGEKLFF. The CDR3 DNA reads TGTGCCAGCAGACAGGACAGGGGTGGTGAAAAACTGTTTTTT.

The chain employs TRBV6-5 and TRBJ2-5; 8 bases are shared with TRBD1. The junction had 10 bases not matched to a gene; V was cut back by 6 bases and J by 4 bases. Per germline, CDR1 MNHEY and CDR2 SVGAGI. There are 15 residues in the CDR3. The CDR3 region is CASRSDRGRRETQYF. The CDR3 nucleotides read TGTGCCAGCAGGAGCGACAGGGGTCGGCGAGAGACCCAGTACTTC.

V gene TRBV27 combines with J gene TRBJ2-1; 7 nucleotides agree with TRBD1. V shed 5 bases, J shed 7 bases, and the junction held 2 bases outside the gene matches. This CDR3 has 12 residues. The germline V gene has CDR1 MNHEY and CDR2 SMNVEV (reference sequence). The CDR3 reads CASSETGNEQFF. CDR3 in DNA: TGTGCCAGCAGTGAGACAGGGAATGAGCAGTTCTTC.

This clone has more than one count but fewer than ten. The chain has TRBV6-6 and TRBJ2-1, with D possibly matching TRBD1 (5 bases). V was trimmed by 4 bases and J by 10 bases, leaving 14 bases between them. CDR1 is MNHNY and CDR2 is SVGAGI in the germline V gene (reference sequence). This CDR3 region has 13 residues. The CDR3 is CASSSPRVMEQFF. The CDR3 nucleotides are TGTGCCAGCAGTTCCCCCAGGGTAATGGAGCAGTTCTTC.

This rearrangement joins TRBV10-2 to TRBJ2-7, with TRBD2 identical over 15 bases. Germline assignment: CDR1 WSHSY and CDR2 SAAADI. This CDR3 region has 19 residues. V lost 3 bases to trimming and J lost 5 bases; unmatched junction nucleotides: 14. The DNA of the CDR3 is TGCGCCAGCAGTGACAGACAGGGCCTGGGACTAGCGGGAGGACACGAGCAGTACTTC. Residues: CASSDRQGLGLAGGHEQYF.

The CDR3 DNA sequence: TGTGCCAGCAGTCGGGGGGGCGATGGCTACACCTTC. Its translation is CASSRGGDGYTF. V gene TRBV11-3 combines with J gene TRBJ1-2, with D perhaps TRBD1 (6 bases). In germline, CDR1 is SGHNT, CDR2 YENEEA. Trimming left V 6 bases short and J 6 bases short, with 11 bases between. The CDR3 extends over 12 amino acids. Based on the CDR3 plus reference TRBV11-3 and TRBJ1-2, the full variable domain is EAGVVQSPRYKIIEKKQPVAFWCNPISGHNTLYWYLQNLGQGPELLIRYENEEAVDDSQLPKDRFSAERLKGVDSTLKIQPAELGDSAVYLCASSRGGDGYTFGSGTRLTVV.

Only a few counts were recorded for this clone. The J gene is TRBJ1-4, the V gene TRBV6-5, with 7 bases matching TRBD1. Germline-derived CDR1 and CDR2 are MNHEY and SVGAGI. This CDR3 is 13 amino acids long. The V segment lost 6 bases and the J segment 7 bases; nucleotides outside the gene matches: 5. CDR3 loop: CASSDRVGEKLFF. The CDR3 DNA sequence: TGTGCCAGCAGCGACAGGGTGGGTGAAAAACTGTTTTTT.

The genes are TRBV5-4 and TRBJ2-6; 9 nucleotides match TRBD1. The germline CDR1 and CDR2 sequences are SGHNT and YYREEE (reference sequence). With 7 bases clipped from V and 3 bases from J, the junction kept 14 bases outside the gene matches. This CDR3 region has 18 residues. CDR3 DNA sequence: TGTGCCAGCGTTCGTTGGGGACAGGGAAATGTTGGGGCCAACGTCCTGACTTTC. It is translated as CASVRWGQGNVGANVLTF.

The genes are TRBV11-2 and TRBJ1-1; no firm D call. Germline-derived CDR1 and CDR2 are SGHAT and FQNNGV. Trimming cost V 5 bases and J 10 bases, with 11 bases left between them. The CDR3 runs 11 residues. The CDR3 DNA follows: TGTGCCAGCAGCGCGCGGGTACCAGCTTTCTTT. Its protein is CASSARVPAFF.

This rearrangement joins TRBV18 to TRBJ2-2; D not resolved. The V end lost 4 bases, the J end lost 6 bases, and 9 bases lay between the germline ends. Looked up from germline, CDR1 is KGHSH and CDR2 is LQKENI. The CDR3 length is 13 residues. The CDR3 coding sequence is TGTGCCAGCTCACTCCTAGAAGCCGGGGAGCTGTTTTTT. Protein product: CASSLLEAGELFF.

The chain links TRBV9 to TRBJ2-2; 8 bases align to TRBD1. Germline lookup yields CDR1 SGDLS and CDR2 YYNGEE. V trimming: 4 bases; J trimming: 7 bases; junction bases outside the gene matches: 12. This CDR3 region has 16 residues. The CDR3 here is CASSPQGAAFGGELFF. CDR3 DNA: TGTGCCAGCAGCCCCCAGGGGGCGGCCTTCGGCGGGGAGCTGTTTTTT.

The V and J genes are TRBV9 and TRBJ2-5; the D gene is possibly TRBD1 (5 bases). The CDR3 length is 14 residues. Germline values: CDR1 SGDLS, CDR2 YYNGEE. Deletions cut 3 bases from V and 5 bases from J, with 14 bases between. CDR3 coding DNA: TGTGCCAGCAGCGCCACCCAGGGTTGGGAGACCCAGTACTTC. Its translation is CASSATQGWETQYF.

This chain joins TRBV6-6 and TRBJ1-2; TRBD1 aligns across 11 bases. This CDR3 is 13 amino acids long. CDR1 is MNHNY, CDR2 SVGAGI, per germline (reference sequence). The ends lost 1 base at V and 13 bases at J; junction bases unmatched: 5. This CDR3 is CASSYLVGQGGTF. CDR3 in DNA: TGTGCCAGCAGTTACTTGGTGGGACAGGGGGGCACCTTC.

The sample holds one count of this clone. The rearrangement links TRBV4-1 to TRBJ1-4; D not certain. CDR3 length: 13 amino acids. The germline V and J ends were trimmed by 0 bases and 12 bases, with 11 bases remaining between them. Germline V gene sequence: CDR1 MGHRA, CDR2 YSYEKL. The DNA of the CDR3 is TGCGCCAGCAGCCAAGAGAACCAGTACGAACTGTTTTTT. Amino acids: CASSQENQYELFF.

The chain carries TRBV5-6 and TRBJ1-1; the D is unclear. The CDR3 is 12 amino acids. Germline loops: CDR1 SGHDT, CDR2 YYEEEE. V was trimmed by 4 bases and J by 4 bases, leaving 8 bases between them. CDR3 protein: CASSSDSTEAFF. Here the CDR3 DNA reads TGTGCCAGCAGCAGCGATAGCACTGAAGCTTTCTTT. Using reference TRBV5-6 and TRBJ1-1 for the parts outside the CDR3, the full variable domain is DAGVTQSPTHLIKTRGQQVTLRCSPKSGHDTVSWYQQALGQGPQFIFQYYEEEERQRGNFPDRFSGHQFPNYSSELNVNALLLGDSALYLCASSSDSTEAFFGQGTRLTVV.

This sequence joins TRBV7-8 and TRBJ2-3; possible D gene TRBD1, 6 bases. Trimming took off 3 bases at V and 2 bases at J, with 9 bases between the two ends. The CDR3 spans 14 residues. CDR1 SGHVS and CDR2 FQNEAQ come from the germline V gene. CDR3 residues: CASSLTGPTDTQYF. The CDR3 bases are TGTGCCAGCAGCTTGACAGGTCCCACAGATACGCAGTATTTT.

The V call is TRBV4-1, the J call TRBJ2-1; 12 bases are a match to TRBD2. This CDR3 spans 17 amino acids. Germline trimming cut 4 bases from V and 10 bases from J; bases unmatched to any gene: 14. Looked up from germline, CDR1 is MGHRA and CDR2 is YSYEKL. The CDR3 sequence: CASSLDYSSGGVREQFF. The CDR3 DNA reads TGCGCCAGCAGCCTAGACTATTCTAGCGGGGGGGTTCGAGAGCAGTTCTTC.

The rearrangement uses TRBV2 and TRBJ2-3, with TRBD2 as a possible D gene (5 bases). This CDR3 comprises 15 residues. Germline V CDR1 and CDR2: SNHLY, FYNNEI. V was shortened by 5 bases and J by 0 bases, with 12 bases between the two germline ends. The CDR3 loop is CASSPIGVSTDTQYF. CDR3 in DNA: TGTGCCAGCAGTCCCATCGGGGTTAGCACAGATACGCAGTATTTT.

The chain combines TRBV2 with TRBJ2-1; a possible D gene is TRBD2 (7 bases). Germline V gives CDR1 SNHLY, CDR2 FYNNEI. V lost 11 bases, J lost 10 bases, and 21 bases lay in between. The CDR3 runs to 13 residues. The DNA of the CDR3 is TGTGCCTCCGGGGGCGGGGGCCAGGGGGAGCAGTTCTTC. This translates into CASGGGGQGEQFF.

J is TRBJ1-5 and V is TRBV11-2; 9 positions match TRBD1. CDR1 and CDR2 (germline): SGHAT, FQNNGV. CDR3 length: 14 amino acids. The ends lost 3 bases at V and 7 bases at J; junction bases unmatched: 4. This CDR3 reads CASSLRTGVQPQHF. DNA for the CDR3: TGTGCCAGCAGCTTGAGGACAGGGGTCCAGCCCCAGCATTTT.

The rearrangement joins TRBV10-2 to TRBJ2-7, with D maybe TRBD2 (7 bases). This CDR3 spans 15 amino acids. Germline V gene data show CDR1 as WSHSY and CDR2 as SAAADI. V lost 3 bases and J 0 bases, leaving 12 bases between the germline ends. The CDR3 region has the DNA TGCGCCAGCAGTGACTACAGGGACTACTCCTACGAGCAGTACTTC. This encodes CASSDYRDYSYEQYF.

The CDR3, as DNA: TGTGCCAGCAGTACCTTGGGACAGGGGAAAGCTTTCTTT. Translated: CASSTLGQGKAFF. This sequence joins TRBV2 and TRBJ1-1, with TRBD1 identical over 10 bases. Trimming removed 5 bases from V and 9 bases from J; junction bases left unmatched: 6. Per the germline V gene, CDR1 is SNHLY and CDR2 is FYNNEI. The CDR3 spans 13 residues.